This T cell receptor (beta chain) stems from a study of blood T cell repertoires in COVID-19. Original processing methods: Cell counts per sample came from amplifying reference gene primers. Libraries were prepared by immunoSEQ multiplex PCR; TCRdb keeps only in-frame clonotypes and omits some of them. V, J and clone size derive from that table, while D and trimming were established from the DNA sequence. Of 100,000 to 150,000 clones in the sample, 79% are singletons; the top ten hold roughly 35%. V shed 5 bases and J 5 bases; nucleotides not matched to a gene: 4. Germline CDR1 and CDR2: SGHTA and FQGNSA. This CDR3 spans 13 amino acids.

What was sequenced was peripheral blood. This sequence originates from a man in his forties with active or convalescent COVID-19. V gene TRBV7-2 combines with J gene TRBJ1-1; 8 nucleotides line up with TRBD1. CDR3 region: CASSPWTGTEAFF. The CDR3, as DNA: TGTGCCAGCAGCCCATGGACAGGGACTGAAGCTTTCTTT. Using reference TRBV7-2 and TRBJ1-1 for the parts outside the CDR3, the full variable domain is GAGVSQSPSNKVTEKGKDVELRCDPISGHTALYWYRQSLGQGLEFLIYFQGNSAPDKSGLPSDRFSAERTGGSVSTLTIQRTQQEDSAVYLCASSPWTGTEAFFGQGTRLTVV.